The following is a T cell receptor (beta chain) sequence with its context. Germline V gene lookup returns CDR1 SQVTM and CDR2 ANQGSEA. The CDR3 sequence is 14 residues long. The J segment lost 3 bases and the V segment lost 1 base, leaving 3 bases of the junction unmatched. The data belong to a study of patients and donors after allogeneic stem cell transplantation. MiXCR, run by TCRdb on the RT-PCR reads, gives a single entry per CDR3 protein. Of approximately 160,000 distinct CDR3 sequences listed, 24% are singletons. The rearrangement uses TRBV29-1 and TRBJ1-1, with 9 bases lining up with TRBD1. Sequences were obtained from blood, either unsorted or a sorted T cell fraction (not recorded which). This TCR was recovered from a human donor who was either an allogeneic HSCT recipient or a stem cell or donor lymphocyte infusion donor (not recorded which). It is not recorded whose cells these are; they may come from a transplant donor. CDR3 sequence reads: CSVEGRDRDTEAFF. Here the CDR3 DNA reads TGCAGCGTTGAAGGTCGGGACAGGGACACTGAAGCTTTCTTT.